The rows below give T cell receptor beta chains drawn from one sample of a study of cytomegalovirus exposure and HLA in healthy donors. Measured with immunoSEQ multiplex PCR; TCRdb has only the in-frame clones, and not every one. The sample shows about 130,000 clones, about 82% of them seen only once. What was sequenced was PBMCs. Receptors originate from a boy younger than 18 in good health and CMV-seronegative. Each CDR3 is given without its conserved first and last residue. Fields, in order: V gene, CDR3 protein.

v_gene: TRBV6-5; CDR3aa: ASRTGSGRGPY
v_gene: TRBV5-1; CDR3aa: ASSLAPTGNYEQY
v_gene: TRBV6-5; CDR3aa: ASSYESSAHEQF
v_gene: TRBV7-6; CDR3aa: ASSFRPGQGPSGANVLT
v_gene: TRBV12-1; CDR3aa: ASSFQGRGDGTEAF
v_gene: TRBV5-1; CDR3aa: ASSLVGGSAGGNTIY
v_gene: TRBV4-2; CDR3aa: ASSQVEGPTSYNEQF
v_gene: TRBV9; CDR3aa: ASSVGPTHDYGYT
v_gene: TRBV7-9; CDR3aa: ASSSLLRPGAEAF
v_gene: TRBV18; CDR3aa: ASSPYALAGTDTQY
v_gene: TRBV5-1; CDR3aa: ASSLQGSGANVLT
v_gene: TRBV11-2; CDR3aa: ASSSRRTLKNEQF
v_gene: TRBV6-1; CDR3aa: ASGDRGIYGYT
v_gene: TRBV2; CDR3aa: ASSGDRAEETQY
v_gene: TRBV27; CDR3aa: ASSIQGGYSGANVLT
v_gene: TRBV7-8; CDR3aa: ASSDRDLGRETQY
v_gene: TRBV7-9; CDR3aa: ASSLAGFSGRALSEQY
v_gene: TRBV6-6; CDR3aa: ASSDATGNQY
v_gene: TRBV27; CDR3aa: ASGYGIAGGNEQF
v_gene: TRBV6-1; CDR3aa: ASSELDNRLYNEQF
v_gene: TRBV11-2; CDR3aa: ASSLEAGIMSYEQY
v_gene: TRBV6-1; CDR3aa: ASSDLAGRAGELF
v_gene: TRBV10-3; CDR3aa: AISVYTGDEQF
v_gene: TRBV30; CDR3aa: AWSEPTGTPNTEAF
v_gene: TRBV4-1; CDR3aa: ASSPTQSAGEAYEQY
v_gene: TRBV11-2; CDR3aa: ASSLGLQTSQETQY
v_gene: TRBV4-3; CDR3aa: ASSQETSLGYT
v_gene: TRBV6-5; CDR3aa: ASSSDRPPYEQY
v_gene: TRBV5-6; CDR3aa: ASSLDGINTEAF
v_gene: TRBV9; CDR3aa: ASSVERGEQF
v_gene: TRBV5-6; CDR3aa: ASSLVGQGGHEQF
v_gene: TRBV7-9; CDR3aa: ASSFGDPNTEAF
v_gene: TRBV7-2; CDR3aa: ASSLVPSNEQF
v_gene: TRBV30; CDR3aa: AWSGGQAPSEQY
v_gene: TRBV30; CDR3aa: ACLERSNNEQF
v_gene: TRBV7-9; CDR3aa: ASSFRTSGGYEQY
v_gene: TRBV5-6; CDR3aa: ASSLDRGVNTEAF
v_gene: TRBV4-3; CDR3aa: ASSQGSAGVYIQY